This TCR beta chain was documented in a study of T cells in Graves' hyperthyroidism and ophthalmopathy. In the study overall: Peripheral blood was obtained at initial diagnosis, preceding any treatment. Study-wide results and caveats: The authors' 13 V-J model separated ophthalmopathy from stable hyperthyroidism. Expanded thyroid clonotypes (above 0.001) were mostly also found in blood.

This clonotype was picked up many times. Its antigen is not identified. V dropped 7 bases and J dropped 4; count of bases not matched to a gene: 9. From germline, CDR1 is SNHLY and CDR2 FYNNEI. The CDR3 is 14 amino acids. Amplification yielded TCR beta CDR3 regions, with RNA transcripts as the source. During a first-round RT-PCR of the TCR CDR3, the HTBI primer set was used. Each CDR3 protein gets one entry after TCRdb re-called the multiplex PCR reads with MiXCR. This sample yields approximately 320,000 distinct CDR3 sequences, of which roughly 15% are seen a single time; roughly 33% belongs to the top ten.

Sequencing was done on a sample of blood. The receptor was isolated from a man younger than 45 with Graves' hyperthyroidism. The chain has TRBV2 and TRBJ2-5, with 7 bases lining up with TRBD1. The CDR3 spells CASTPTGVTETQYF. The CDR3 DNA sequence: TGTGCCAGCACTCCAACAGGGGTTACAGAGACCCAGTACTTC.